The TCR beta chain under discussion was sequenced for a study of PD-1 blockade in classical Hodgkin lymphoma. General study points: Although disease activity or prior therapy may be involved, causes of the repertoire differences remain undefined. TCR diversity rose significantly by C4D1 in CD4+ but not CD8+ cells. Newly diagnosed patients reportedly trailed healthy donors in baseline TCR diversity. Lower baseline TCR diversity marked trial partial responders and progressors.

This table comes from immunoSEQ multiplex PCR, and its TCRdb copy is limited to in-frame clones, with some not included. In the table there are about 98,000 clones, over 85% of which are singletons. Relapses following autologous stem cell transplantation were seen in all patients, with brentuximab vedotin exposure varying. Trimming cost V 1 base and J 5 bases, with 7 bases left between them. The V gene's germline CDR1 is LNHDA and CDR2 SQIVND (reference sequence). CDR3 length: 13 residues. Of note for this clone: Its antigen is unknown.

The material sequenced was peripheral blood mononuclear cells (PBMCs), taken at baseline. The chain has TRBV19 and TRBJ2-3, with no clear D. The clonotype originates from a human donor with classical Hodgkin lymphoma. In DNA, the CDR3 is TGTGCCAGTAGTATAGGCAACGGAGATACGCAGTATTTT. Translated: CASSIGNGDTQYF.